The 5 T cell receptor beta chains given below trace back to one sample, sequenced in a study of tumor-infiltrating lymphocytes in localized non-small cell lung cancer. Only in-frame clones appear in the TCRdb table, and some are missing; sequencing was by immunoSEQ multiplex PCR. The sample contains 15,000 to 20,000 clones, 73% of which appear only once. Source material: lung tumor tissue. The receptors derive from a human donor with non-small cell lung cancer.

The rearrangement joins TRBV4-1 to TRBJ2-3, with D maybe TRBD2 (7 bases). This CDR3 has 17 residues. Trimming took off 3 bases at V and 6 bases at J, with 22 bases between the two ends. CDR1 and CDR2 (germline): MGHRA, YSYEKL. CDR3 protein: CASSHKREGGLTDTQYF. Here the CDR3 DNA reads TGCGCCAGCAGCCACAAAAGGGAGGGGGGCTTGACGGATACGCAGTATTTT.

The genes are TRBV6-1 and TRBJ2-5; 9 bases are a match to TRBD1. Germline CDR1 is MNHNS and CDR2 is SASEGT. This CDR3 contains 14 residues. V was pared by 8 bases and J by 4 bases, with 8 bases of the junction left unmatched. CDR3 sequence: CASSPGQGGETQYF. The CDR3 bases are TGTGCCAGCTCACCGGGACAGGGTGGAGAGACCCAGTACTTC.

Only one count was recorded for this clone. The chain uses TRBV15 and TRBJ2-7; D tentatively fits TRBD1 or TRBD2 (5 bases each). Germline V gene data show CDR1 as LNHNV and CDR2 as YYDKDF (reference sequence). The CDR3 is 13 residues long. V was clipped by 0 bases and J by 7 bases, with 10 bases between them. The CDR3 protein is CATSREGVEEQYF. CDR3 in DNA: TGTGCCACCAGCAGAGAGGGGGTGGAAGAGCAGTACTTC.

The chain joins TRBV6-5 to TRBJ1-3; the D is unclear. The CDR3 extends over 15 amino acids. V dropped 2 bases and J dropped 1 base, with 9 bases sitting between them. From germline, CDR1 is MNHEY and CDR2 SVGAGI. The CDR3 bases are TGTGCCAGCAGTTACAAACGGATTTCTGGAAACACCATATATTTT. It specifies CASSYKRISGNTIYF.

This chain connects TRBV11-2 to TRBJ1-5; D gene ambiguous. Germline V gene data show CDR1 as SGHAT and CDR2 as FQNNGV. The CDR3 loop spans 15 amino acids. V gave up 0 bases and J gave up 0 bases, with 6 bases separating them. CDR3 DNA sequence: TGTGCCAGCAGCTTAGAATTTGATAGCAATCAGCCCCAGCATTTT. Its protein is CASSLEFDSNQPQHF. Supplemented by reference TRBV11-2 and TRBJ1-5, the full variable domain reads EAGVAQSPRYKIIEKRQSVAFWCNPISGHATLYWYQQILGQGPKLLIQFQNNGVVDDSQLPKDRFSAERLKGVDSTLKIQPAKLEDSAVYLCASSLEFDSNQPQHFGDGTRLSIL.